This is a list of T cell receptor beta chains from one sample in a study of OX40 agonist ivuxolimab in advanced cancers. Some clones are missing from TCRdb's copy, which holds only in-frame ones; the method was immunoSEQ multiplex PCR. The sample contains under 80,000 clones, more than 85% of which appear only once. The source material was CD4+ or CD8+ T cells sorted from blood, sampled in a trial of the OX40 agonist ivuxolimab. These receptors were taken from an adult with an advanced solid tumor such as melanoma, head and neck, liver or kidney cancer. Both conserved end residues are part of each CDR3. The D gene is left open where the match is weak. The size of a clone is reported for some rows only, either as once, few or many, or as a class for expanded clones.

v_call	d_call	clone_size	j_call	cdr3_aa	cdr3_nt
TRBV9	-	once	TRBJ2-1	CASSVATGNEQFF	TGTGCCAGCAGCGTAGCTACTGGGAATGAGCAGTTCTTC
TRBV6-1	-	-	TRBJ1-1	CASSEGNTEAFF	TGTGCCAGCAGCGAGGGGAACACTGAAGCTTTCTTT
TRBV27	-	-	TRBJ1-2	CASSLYGTDYGYTF	TGTGCCAGCAGTTTATACGGCACTGACTATGGCTACACCTTC
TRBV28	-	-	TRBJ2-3	CASSLRYGRLEGTDTQYF	TGTGCCAGCAGTTTACGGTACGGTAGGCTAGAGGGCACAGATACGCAGTATTTT
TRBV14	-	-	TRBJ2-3	CASSHWGTSKHTQYF	TGTGCCAGCAGCCACTGGGGAACTAGCAAACATACGCAGTATTTT
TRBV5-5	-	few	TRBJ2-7	CASSLTQRPYEQYF	TGTGCCAGCAGCTTGACGCAGAGACCCTACGAGCAGTACTTC
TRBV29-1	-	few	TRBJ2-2	CSVGTTGTNTGELFF	TGCAGCGTTGGGACGACAGGAACGAACACCGGGGAGCTGTTTTTT
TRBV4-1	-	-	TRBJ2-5	CASSQDSETQYF	TGCGCCAGCAGCCAAGATTCAGAGACCCAGTACTTC
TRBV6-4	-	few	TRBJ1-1	CASIPMSYTEAFF	TGTGCCAGCATTCCGATGTCCTACACTGAAGCTTTCTTT
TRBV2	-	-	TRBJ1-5	CASRTGGQPQHF	TGTGCCAGCAGGACCGGAGGTCAGCCCCAGCATTTT
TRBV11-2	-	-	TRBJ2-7	CASSSNRGETYEQYF	TGTGCCAGCAGCTCCAATAGGGGCGAGACCTACGAGCAGTACTTC
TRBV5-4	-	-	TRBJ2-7	CASSLGVTGGDEQYF	TGTGCCAGCAGCTTGGGGGTGACGGGCGGGGACGAGCAGTACTTC
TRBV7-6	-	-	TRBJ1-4	CASSPLATNEKLFF	TGTGCCAGCAGCCCCCTTGCAACTAATGAAAAACTGTTTTTT
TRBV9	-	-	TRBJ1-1	CASSVDQNTEAFF	TGTGCCAGCAGCGTAGACCAGAACACTGAAGCTTTCTTT
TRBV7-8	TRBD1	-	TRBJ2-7	CASSPTGGEYEQYF	TGTGCCAGCAGCCCGACAGGGGGTGAGTACGAGCAGTACTTC
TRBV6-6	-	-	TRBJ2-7	CASSPSHEQYF	TGTGCCAGCAGCCCATCCCACGAGCAGTACTTC
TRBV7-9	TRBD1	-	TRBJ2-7	CASSPSGTGSYEQYF	TGTGCCAGCAGCCCTTCGGGGACAGGATCCTACGAGCAGTACTTC
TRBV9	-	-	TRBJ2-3	CASSVGPRTDTQYF	TGTGCCAGCAGCGTAGGCCCCCGCACAGATACGCAGTATTTT
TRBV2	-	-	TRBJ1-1	CASSWTDYTEAFF	TGTGCCAGCAGTTGGACAGACTACACTGAAGCTTTCTTT
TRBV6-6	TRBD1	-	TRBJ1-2	CASSYSTGGGGYTF	TGTGCCAGCAGTTACTCGACAGGGGGTGGTGGCTACACCTTC
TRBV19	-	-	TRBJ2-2	CASRGTGELFF	TGTGCCAGTAGGGGCACCGGGGAGCTGTTTTTT
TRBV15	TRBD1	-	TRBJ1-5	CATSPGQAYNQPQHF	TGTGCCACCAGTCCCGGACAGGCCTACAATCAGCCCCAGCATTTT
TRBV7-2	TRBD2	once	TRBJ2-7	CASSQTSTPRYEQYF	TGTGCCAGCAGCCAGACTAGCACCCCACGGTACGAGCAGTACTTC
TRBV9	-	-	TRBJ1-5	CASSVGAGPNQPQHF	TGTGCCAGCAGCGTAGGGGCAGGGCCGAATCAGCCCCAGCATTTT
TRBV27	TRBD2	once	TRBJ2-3	CATTDGRNGWGAQYF	TGTGCCACCACAGACGGGAGGAACGGCTGGGGTGCGCAGTATTTT
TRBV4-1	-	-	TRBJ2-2	CASSQEILLANTGELFF	TGCGCCAGCAGCCAAGAAATACTTCTCGCGAACACCGGGGAGCTGTTTTTT
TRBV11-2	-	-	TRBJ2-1	CASSLGRDEQFF	TGTGCCAGCAGCTTGGGTAGGGATGAGCAGTTCTTC
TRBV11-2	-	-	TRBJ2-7	CASSLGGLTYEQYF	TGTGCCAGCAGCTTAGGTGGACTAACATACGAGCAGTACTTC
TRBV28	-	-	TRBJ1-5	CASSFRDQPQHF	TGTGCCAGCAGTTTTAGGGATCAGCCCCAGCATTTT
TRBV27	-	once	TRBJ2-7	CASSLLGGRKGYEQYF	TGTGCCAGCAGTTTACTGGGGGGTCGAAAGGGTTACGAGCAGTACTTC
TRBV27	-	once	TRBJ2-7	CASSIRGPSSYEQYF	TGTGCCAGCAGTATACGGGGGCCTAGCTCCTACGAGCAGTACTTC
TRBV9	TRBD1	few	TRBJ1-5	CASSEGAANQPQHF	TGTGCCAGCAGCGAGGGGGCAGCCAATCAGCCCCAGCATTTT
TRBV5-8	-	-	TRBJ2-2	CASSFRPDVAGELFF	TGTGCCAGCAGCTTTAGGCCAGACGTCGCCGGGGAGCTGTTTTTT
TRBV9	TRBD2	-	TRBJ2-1	CASRSGGSAHNEQFF	TGTGCCAGCAGATCCGGCGGGAGCGCCCACAATGAGCAGTTCTTC
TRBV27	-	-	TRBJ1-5	CASSPGYSNQPQHF	TGTGCCAGCAGTCCCGGTTATAGCAATCAGCCCCAGCATTTT
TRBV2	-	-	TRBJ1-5	CASSEGRGPGQPQHF	TGTGCCAGCAGTGAGGGCAGGGGACCCGGTCAGCCCCAGCATTTT
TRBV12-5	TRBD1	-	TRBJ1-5	CASGSTDRGRLSQPQHF	TGTGCTAGTGGTTCGACGGACAGGGGGCGCTTAAGTCAGCCCCAGCATTTT
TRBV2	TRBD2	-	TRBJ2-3	CASSGPVAGAFTDTQYF	TGTGCCAGCAGTGGCCCCGTAGCGGGGGCGTTCACAGATACGCAGTATTTT
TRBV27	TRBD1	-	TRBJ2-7	CASSFRDSPIYEQYF	TGTGCCAGCAGTTTTCGGGACAGTCCCATCTACGAGCAGTACTTC
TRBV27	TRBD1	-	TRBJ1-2	CASYSVQGASGYTF	TGTGCCAGCTATTCCGTACAGGGGGCGTCTGGCTACACCTTC
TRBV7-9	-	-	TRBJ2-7	CASSSSGRVEQYF	TGTGCCAGCAGCTCCTCGGGAAGGGTCGAGCAGTACTTC
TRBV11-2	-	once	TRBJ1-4	CASFGGGANEKLFF	TGTGCCAGCTTCGGTGGGGGAGCTAATGAAAAACTGTTTTTT
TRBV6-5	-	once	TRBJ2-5	CARGGQGKTQYF	TGTGCCAGAGGGGGGCAGGGGAAGACCCAGTACTTC
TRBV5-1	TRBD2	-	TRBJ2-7	CASSLEYGLAGGPSYEQYF	TGCGCCAGCAGCTTGGAATATGGTCTAGCGGGAGGACCCTCCTACGAGCAGTACTTC
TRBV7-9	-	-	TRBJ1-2	CASSLGAPGYTF	TGTGCCAGCAGCTTGGGGGCGCCCGGCTACACCTTC
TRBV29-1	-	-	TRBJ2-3	CSATGAITDTQYF	TGCAGCGCAACGGGGGCGATCACAGATACGCAGTATTTT
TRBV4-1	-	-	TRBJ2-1	CASSLIPGPPDEQFF	TGCGCCAGCAGCCTAATACCTGGGCCCCCGGATGAGCAGTTCTTC
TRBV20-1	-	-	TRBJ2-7	CSARGGYEQYF	TGCAGTGCTAGAGGGGGCTACGAGCAGTACTTC
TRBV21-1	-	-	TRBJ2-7	CASTGNYEQYF	TGTGCCAGCACAGGGAACTACGAGCAGTACTTC
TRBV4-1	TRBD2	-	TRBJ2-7	CASSPRTSGTYEQYF	TGCGCCAGCAGCCCGAGGACTAGCGGGACCTACGAGCAGTACTTC
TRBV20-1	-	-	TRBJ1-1	CSARYGTEAFF	TGCAGTGCTAGATATGGGACTGAAGCTTTCTTT
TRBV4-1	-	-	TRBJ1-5	CASSSRMGGNQPQHF	TGCGCCAGCAGCTCTCGGATGGGGGGCAATCAGCCCCAGCATTTT
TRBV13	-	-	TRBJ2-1	CASSQSSYNEQFF	TGTGCCAGCAGCCAGAGCTCCTACAATGAGCAGTTCTTC
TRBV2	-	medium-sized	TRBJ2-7	CASSDEVRPMKGQYF	TGTGCCAGCAGTGATGAAGTTCGGCCAATGAAAGGGCAGTACTTC
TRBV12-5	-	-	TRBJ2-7	CASGWGPHYEQYF	TGTGCTAGTGGTTGGGGACCGCACTACGAGCAGTACTTC
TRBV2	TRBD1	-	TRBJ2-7	CASSGTETYEQYF	TGTGCCAGCAGCGGGACAGAAACCTACGAGCAGTACTTC
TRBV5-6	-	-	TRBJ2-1	CASSQGTGREQFF	TGTGCCAGCAGCCAGGGGACCGGCAGGGAGCAGTTCTTC
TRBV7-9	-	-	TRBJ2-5	CASSLVAQETQYF	TGTGCCAGCAGCTTAGTTGCCCAAGAGACCCAGTACTTC